The 17 T cell receptor beta chains below all came from one sample that was sequenced in a study of blood T cell repertoires in COVID-19. Clones were sequenced by immunoSEQ multiplex PCR, and TCRdb holds only the in-frame ones, with some missing. The data hold roughly 20,000 clones, with around 87% observed a single time. The sample comprised peripheral blood. Receptors originate from a human donor in a cohort sampled during active COVID-19.

The V call is TRBV25-1, the J call TRBJ2-5; D perhaps matches TRBD2 (7 bases). V was shortened by 7 bases and J by 5 bases, with 14 bases between the two germline ends. The CDR3 runs 13 residues. Germline values: CDR1 MGHDK, CDR2 SYGVNS. Here the CDR3 DNA reads TGTGCCAGCAAAGGGGGGGGGTCGGAGACCCAGTACTTC. It specifies CASKGGGSETQYF.

The J gene is TRBJ1-5, the V gene TRBV2, with 10 positions matching TRBD1. With V trimmed by 6 bases and J by 2 bases, 13 bases remained unmatched. Germline values: CDR1 SNHLY, CDR2 FYNNEI. The CDR3 consists of 18 residues. The CDR3 DNA sequence: TGTGCCAGCAGGGAGGGACAGGGGCAAACCCGTGGCAATCAGCCCCAGCATTTT. Protein: CASREGQGQTRGNQPQHF.

The V gene is TRBV9, the J gene TRBJ2-1, with 8 bases that match TRBD2. The CDR3 loop spans 15 amino acids. Unmatched junction bases numbered 4, after V lost 1 base and J lost 4 bases. Looked up from germline, CDR1 is SGDLS and CDR2 is YYNGEE. The CDR3 DNA follows: TGTGCCAGCAGCGTAAAAGCGGGAGTATACAATGAGCAGTTCTTC. This translates into CASSVKAGVYNEQFF.

This clone was observed a few times. The chain is built from TRBV6-1 and TRBJ2-7, with D possibly matching TRBD2 (6 bases). V was trimmed by 0 bases and J by 6 bases, leaving 18 bases between them. This CDR3 is built from 16 residues. Germline-derived CDR1 and CDR2 are MNHNS and SASEGT. The CDR3 sequence: CASSEAQEGDKIEQYF. CDR3 sequence (DNA): TGTGCCAGCAGTGAAGCGCAGGAGGGCGATAAGATCGAGCAGTACTTC.

This clone appeared once. This chain joins TRBV7-8 and TRBJ2-3; a possible D gene is TRBD1 (5 bases). V was trimmed by 5 bases and J by 3 bases, leaving 12 bases between them. The CDR3 has 14 amino acids. The germline V gene encodes CDR1 SGHVS and CDR2 FQNEAQ. The CDR3 DNA follows: TGTGCCAGCAGCATAAGTCCAGGGACAGATACGCAGTATTTT. Its translation is CASSISPGTDTQYF.

A remark on this clone: Other nucleotide sequences in the sample specify the same CDR3. The chain recombines TRBV7-9 with TRBJ2-6, with 8 bases lining up with TRBD1. V lost 5 bases and J lost 4; bases outside the gene matches: 4. Germline V CDR1 and CDR2: SEHNR, FQNEAQ (reference sequence). The CDR3 covers 15 residues. The CDR3 DNA sequence: TGTGCCAGCAGCCAGGGGGCGCGGGGGGCCAACGTCCTGACTTTC. This translates into CASSQGARGANVLTF.

This chain links TRBV5-4 with TRBJ2-7; TRBD1 matches 8 bases. The CDR3 is 15 amino acids. Germline trimming cut 5 bases from V and 3 bases from J; bases unmatched to any gene: 10. CDR1 SGHNT and CDR2 YYREEE come from the germline V gene (reference sequence). DNA for the CDR3: TGTGCCAGCAGTCTTGGGGCGGGACAGGTCTACGAGCAGTACTTC. Protein product: CASSLGAGQVYEQYF.

This chain links TRBV18 with TRBJ2-7, with 9 nucleotides matching TRBD1. Unmatched junction bases numbered 8, after V lost 6 bases and J lost 5 bases. Germline CDR1 is KGHSH and CDR2 is LQKENI. The CDR3 has 14 amino acids. The CDR3 nucleotides are TGTGCCAGCTCGCCTCCCCGGGACAGGGACGAGCAGTACTTC. It translates to CASSPPRDRDEQYF.

The chain is built from TRBV6-4 and TRBJ1-4, with TRBD1 identical over 12 bases. The CDR3 extends over 18 amino acids. Looked up from germline, CDR1 is MRHNA and CDR2 is SNTAGT. J gave up 0 bases and V 6 bases, and 8 bases lay outside the gene matches. CDR3 protein: CASRHRDRGRATNEKLFF. The CDR3 DNA sequence: TGTGCCAGCAGGCACCGGGACAGGGGGCGAGCAACTAATGAAAAACTGTTTTTT.

The rearrangement links TRBV5-1 to TRBJ2-5, with 8 positions matching TRBD1. The V segment lost 0 bases and the J segment 3 bases; nucleotides outside the gene matches: 10. CDR3 length equals 17 residues. CDR1 SGHRS and CDR2 YFSETQ come from the germline V gene. CDR3 DNA sequence: TGCGCCAGCAGCTTGGTACAGGGGGTAGTCGTCGAAGAGACCCAGTACTTC. This gives the protein CASSLVQGVVVEETQYF. The entire variable domain, with the rest obtained from reference TRBV5-1 and TRBJ2-5, is as follows: KAGVTQTPRYLIKTRGQQVTLSCSPISGHRSVSWYQQTPGQGLQFLFEYFSETQRNKGNFPGRFSGRQFSNSRSEMNVSTLELGDSALYLCASSLVQGVVVEETQYFGPGTRLLVL.

In its sample, this clone was seen once. The V gene is TRBV6-1, the J gene TRBJ2-1; 14 positions match TRBD2. V gave up 1 base and J gave up 6 bases; unmatched junction bases: 5. CDR1 MNHNS and CDR2 SASEGT come from the germline V gene. This CDR3 comprises 17 residues. CDR3: CASSEDSGLAGANEQFF. As DNA, the CDR3 is TGTGCCAGCAGTGAAGATTCGGGACTAGCGGGAGCCAATGAGCAGTTCTTC.

This clone was picked up a small number of times. V usage is TRBV5-6 and J usage is TRBJ2-7, with a weak D call TRBD2 (6 bases). Trimming stripped 3 bases from V and 5 bases from J, with 18 bases between. CDR3 length: 15 residues. Germline-derived CDR1 and CDR2 are SGHDT and YYEEEE. The CDR3 nucleotides are TGTGCCAGCAGCTCAAGGTCGGGAGCGCCCAACGAGCAGTACTTC. Translated, it gives CASSSRSGAPNEQYF.

J is TRBJ2-7 and V is TRBV3-1 (or the pseudogene TRBV3-2); 9 nucleotides align to TRBD1. Trimming at V came to 3 bases and at J to 5 bases, leaving 5 bases not matched to a gene. Germline loops: CDR1 LGHDT, CDR2 YNNKEL (reference sequence). This CDR3 has 14 residues. The CDR3 region has the DNA TGTGCCAGCAGCCACTCCGGGACAGGGAACGAGCAGTACTTC. This gives the protein CASSHSGTGNEQYF.

In its sample, this clone was seen once. The genes are TRBV4-1 and TRBJ2-2; 8 positions agree with TRBD1. Germline CDR1 reads MGHRA; CDR2 reads YSYEKL. The CDR3 consists of 16 residues. Trimming cost V 3 bases and J 4 bases; bases outside gene matches: 7. The CDR3 region has the DNA TGCGCCAGCAGCCACCCTTCCGGGACAGGCACCGGGGAGCTGTTTTTT. Translated: CASSHPSGTGTGELFF.

The DNA for the CDR3 is TGTGCCAGCAGTTACCCGGCAGGACAGCAAGAGACCCAGTACTTC. Translating it yields CASSYPAGQQETQYF. The chain recombines TRBV6-6 with TRBJ2-5; D may be TRBD1 (6 bases). V lost 2 bases, J lost 2 bases, and 12 bases lay in between. The CDR3 is 15 residues long. CDR1 is MNHNY, CDR2 SVGAGI, per germline (reference sequence).

V gene TRBV11-2 combines with J gene TRBJ1-2; D is undetermined. Germline V gives CDR1 SGHAT, CDR2 FQNNGV. V was trimmed by 5 bases and J by 5 bases, leaving 9 bases between them. This CDR3 has 12 residues. As DNA, the CDR3 is TGTGCCAGCAGCCAGGAACGGTATGGCTACACCTTC. Translating it yields CASSQERYGYTF. Drawing the rest from reference TRBV11-2 and TRBJ1-2, the complete variable domain is EAGVAQSPRYKIIEKRQSVAFWCNPISGHATLYWYQQILGQGPKLLIQFQNNGVVDDSQLPKDRFSAERLKGVDSTLKIQPAKLEDSAVYLCASSQERYGYTFGSGTRLTVV.

This chain connects TRBV29-1 to TRBJ2-7; the match to TRBD1 covers 10 bases. Germline CDR1 is SQVTM and CDR2 is ANQGSEA. Germline trimming cut 4 bases from V and 7 bases from J; bases unmatched to any gene: 7. This CDR3 is 13 amino acids long. The CDR3 DNA follows: TGCAGCGTTGGTCTGACAGGGGGCGAGGAGCAGTACTTC. Its translation is CSVGLTGGEEQYF.